A single sample is the source of the 9 T cell receptor beta chains below, sequenced in a study of precursors of human CD4 cytotoxic T cells. From the reads, TCRdb called clonotypes with MiXCR, one entry per CDR3 protein. The table lists 600 to 800 distinct CDR3 sequences, approximately 15% of them singletons, with roughly 10% in the top ten. The bulk UMI libraries came from four sorted CD4+ memory subsets, including IL-7R-high and IL-7R-negative TEMRA. The sequencing sample was made of memory CD4+ T cells from blood (PBMCs). Source of these receptors: a human donor in good health.

In its sample, this clonotype ranks as large. V and J are TRBV5-1 and TRBJ2-3; D is undetermined. This CDR3 region has 13 residues. V was trimmed by 4 bases and J by 1 base, leaving 7 bases between them. Germline CDR1 is SGHRS and CDR2 is YFSETQ. CDR3 protein: CASSPGGTDTQYF. The CDR3 DNA is TGCGCCAGCAGCCCCGGCGGCACAGATACGCAGTATTTT.

This clonotype is large within its sample. V gene TRBV18 combines with J gene TRBJ2-5, with D unresolved. V lost 2 bases and J 1 base, leaving 2 bases between the germline ends. CDR1 and CDR2 (germline): KGHSH, LQKENI. This CDR3 has 12 amino acids. CDR3 protein: CASSPSQETQYF. The CDR3 nucleotides are TGTGCCAGCTCACCATCCCAAGAGACCCAGTACTTC. The full variable domain, rest sourced from reference TRBV18 and TRBJ2-5, is NAGVMQNPRHLVRRRGQEARLRCSPMKGHSHVYWYRQLPEEGLKFMVYLQKENIIDESGMPKERFSAEFPKEGPSILRIQQVVRGDSAAYFCASSPSQETQYFGPGTRLLVL.

About this clonotype: Given a much more abundant clone one base away, this may be a read error. This chain joins TRBV27 and TRBJ2-7; D may be TRBD1 (6 bases). The V gene lost 6 bases and the J gene lost 3 bases, with 12 bases spanning the gap. The CDR3 totals 13 residues. Germline assignment: CDR1 MNHEY and CDR2 SMNVEV (reference sequence). CDR3 in DNA: TGTGCCAGCAGAAAAAGGGACAACTACGAGCAGTACTTC. It yields the protein CASRKRDNYEQYF.

This clonotype was seen a handful of times. Written as DNA, the CDR3 is TGCGCCAGCAGCTTCCAGACAGATACGCAGTATTTT. It specifies CASSFQTDTQYF. The chain uses TRBV5-1 and TRBJ2-3; D is ambiguous. The V gene lost 2 bases and the J gene lost 3 bases, with 4 bases spanning the gap. The CDR3 has 12 residues. Looked up from germline, CDR1 is SGHRS and CDR2 is YFSETQ.

Only a few counts were recorded for this clonotype. The chain carries TRBV27 and TRBJ2-3; TRBD2 agrees at 8 bases. Germline values: CDR1 MNHEY, CDR2 SMNVEV (reference sequence). Trimming removed 6 bases from V and 0 bases from J; junction bases left unmatched: 8. The CDR3 has 16 residues. CDR3 loop: CASSLRIAGSTDTQYF. The CDR3 DNA sequence: TGTGCCAGCAGCCTTCGTATAGCGGGGAGCACAGATACGCAGTATTTT.

By share, this clonotype ranks as large. The chain recombines TRBV6-6 with TRBJ2-5; 8 nucleotides agree with TRBD2. Germline assignment: CDR1 MNHNY and CDR2 SVGAGI (reference sequence). With 3 bases clipped from V and 3 bases from J, the junction kept 3 bases outside the gene matches. The CDR3 has 14 residues. The CDR3 region is CASSYPTSEETQYF. DNA for the CDR3: TGTGCCAGCAGTTATCCGACTAGCGAAGAGACCCAGTACTTC.

This clonotype was seen more than once but under ten times. The chain combines TRBV20-1 with TRBJ2-7, with 7 bases identical to TRBD2. V trimming: 1 base; J trimming: 2 bases; junction bases outside the gene matches: 2. The CDR3 covers 13 residues. Germline V gene sequence: CDR1 DFQATT, CDR2 SNEGSKA (reference sequence). The DNA for the CDR3 is TGCAGTGCTAGAGGGGGGGGTCCCTACGAGCAGTACTTC. The encoded protein is CSARGGGPYEQYF.

With respect to this clonotype: A much bigger clone sits one base away, suggesting this may be a read error. In DNA, the CDR3 is TGCGCCAGCAGCCTCGGCGGCACAGATACGCAGTATTTT. The encoded protein is CASSLGGTDTQYF. The chain combines TRBV5-1 with TRBJ2-3; D not resolved. Germline CDR1 reads SGHRS; CDR2 reads YFSETQ. The germline V and J ends were trimmed by 4 bases and 1 base, with 7 bases remaining between them. This CDR3 is built from 13 residues.

By share, this clonotype ranks as medium-sized (0.01 to 0.1%). The genes are TRBV6-6 and TRBJ2-1; 9 nucleotides align to TRBD1. CDR3 length: 15 residues. V lost 2 bases and J lost 6; bases outside the gene matches: 5. Germline values: CDR1 MNHNY, CDR2 SVGAGI (reference sequence). As DNA, the CDR3 is TGTGCCAGCAGTTACCAGGGACAGGGTTCCAATGAGCAGTTCTTC. Its protein is CASSYQGQGSNEQFF.